These 32 T cell receptor beta chains share one sample of origin, sequenced in a study of tumor-infiltrating lymphocytes in primary liver carcinoma. It was from roughly 20-30 mg of unsorted bulk tissue that RNA and DNA were co-extracted. TCR beta cDNA was made from 450 to 500 ng total RNA with a constant-region primer. Researchers made the TCR beta libraries by running three nested multiplex PCR rounds with slightly modified ARM-PCR. Both of the initial two PCR rounds ran for around 9 cycles and employed TRBV1-TRBV30 forward primers alongside a C-beta reverse primer. TCRdb passed the multiplex PCR reads through MiXCR, listing each CDR3 protein once. The sample includes about 200,000 distinct CDR3 sequences, 85% of them seen just once. Sequencing was done on a sample of tumor tissue from primary liver carcinoma. These receptors came from a man aged 40-49 years with primary liver carcinoma and hepatitis B virus infection.

Concerning this clonotype itself: The junction differs from germline at one of its ends, possibly a read error. The chain combines TRBV6-1 with TRBJ2-7, with D hard to call. Germline CDR1 and CDR2: MNHNS and SASEGT. This CDR3 is 15 amino acids long. The CDR3 reads CTSRRLGRVHYEQYF. Here the CDR3 DNA reads TGTACCAGCAGGCGCCTAGGAAGGGTCCATTACGAGCAGTACTTC.

A word on this clonotype: The CDR3 end shows no conserved phenylalanine or tryptophan, and so a read error is likely. The CDR3, as DNA: TGCATCGTTGCCATCACGAGAACGGATGAGCAGTTCTTG. Amino acid sequence: CIVAITRTDEQFL. The chain combines TRBV29-1 with TRBJ2-1; D uncertain. In germline, CDR1 is SQVTM, CDR2 ANQGSEA. The CDR3 runs 13 residues.

This CDR3 is CASSVNWGDSEQYF. For the CDR3, the DNA is TGTGCCAGCAGCGTAAACTGGGGGGACAGCGAGCAGTACTTC. V is TRBV9 and J is TRBJ2-7, with a tentative D call TRBD1 (7 bases). Germline CDR1 and CDR2: SGDLS and YYNGEE. V was shortened by 1 base and J by 6 bases, with 14 bases between the two germline ends. This CDR3 is built from 14 residues.

Concerning this clonotype itself: At one of its ends the junction is not consistent with the germline gene, which may arise from a read error. The rearrangement links TRBV11-3 to TRBJ2-7; no firm D call. The CDR3 consists of 17 residues. The germline CDR1 and CDR2 sequences are SGHNT and YENEEA. CDR3 in amino acids: CATSLGPANGSSYEQYF. The CDR3 coding sequence is TGTGCCACCAGCTTAGGGCCGGCGAATGGAAGCTCCTACGAGCAGTACTTC. Looking up the rest from reference TRBV11-3 and TRBJ2-7 gives the full variable domain: EAGVVQSPRYKIIEKKQPVAFWCNPISGHNTLYWYLQNLGQGPELLIRYENEEAVDDSQLPKDRFSAERLKGVDSTLKIQPAELGDSAVYLCATSLGPANGSSYEQYFGPGTRLTVT.

With respect to this clonotype: No conserved phenylalanine or tryptophan ends this CDR3, so it is likely a read error. CDR3 coding DNA: TGCAGCGTTATCCCGGGATGGGGAATGAACACTGAAGCTTTCCTT. Translating it yields CSVIPGWGMNTEAFL. The chain couples TRBV29-1 to TRBJ1-1; D gene unclear. The length of the CDR3 is 15 residues. The V end was cut by 5 bases, the J end by 0 bases, with 16 bases between. Per the germline V gene, CDR1 is SQVTM and CDR2 is ANQGSEA.

The gene calls are TRBV18 and TRBJ2-1; D is ambiguous. This CDR3 spans 12 amino acids. Germline values: CDR1 KGHSH, CDR2 LQKENI. Trimming left V 3 bases short and J 12 bases short, with 12 bases between. The DNA of the CDR3 is TGTGCCAGCTCACCGAACCTCTTGGGGCAGTTCTTC. This sequence encodes CASSPNLLGQFF.

Note on this clonotype: The junction and the germline gene differ at one end; a read error may be behind it. The gene calls are TRBV29-1 and TRBJ1-1; 7 positions agree with TRBD1. Germline V lookup: CDR1 SQVTM, CDR2 ANQGSEA. The CDR3 totals 15 residues. Here the CDR3 DNA reads TGCAGCGCTGAAGATTGGGGGACAGAGAACACTGAAGCTTTCTTT. It encodes CSAEDWGTENTEAFF. Based on the CDR3 plus reference TRBV29-1 and TRBJ1-1, the full variable domain is SAVISQKPSRDICQRGTSLTIQCQVDSQVTMMFWYRQQPGQSLTLIATANQGSEATYESGFVIDKFPISRPNLTFSTLTVSNMSPEDSSIYLCSAEDWGTENTEAFFGQGTRLTVV.

This clonotype has only one observation. The V and J genes are TRBV20-1 and TRBJ1-2, with 9 bases fitting TRBD1. This CDR3 is built from 14 residues. The trim removed 5 bases at V and 7 bases at J, leaving 11 bases unmatched. Germline lookup yields CDR1 DFQATT and CDR2 SNEGSKA (reference sequence). CDR3 sequence: CSAGTGRGVGGYTF. The CDR3 DNA reads TGCAGTGCTGGGACAGGGAGGGGCGTCGGTGGCTACACCTTC.

On this clonotype: One end of the junction fails to match germline, which may point to a read error. The chain couples TRBV5-4 to TRBJ2-3; maybe TRBD2 (6 bases). This CDR3 has 16 amino acids. Germline V gene lookup returns CDR1 SGHNT and CDR2 YYREEE (reference sequence). The CDR3 loop is CSSSLLAGRPTDTQYF. The DNA for the CDR3 is TGTTCCAGTAGCTTGCTCGCGGGAAGGCCCACAGATACGCAGTATTTT.

A note on this clonotype: Germline and junction disagree at one end, which may indicate a read error. The J gene is TRBJ2-5, the V gene TRBV10-3; maybe TRBD1 (5 bases). In germline, CDR1 is ENHRY, CDR2 SYGVKD. This CDR3 region has 14 residues. Here the CDR3 DNA reads TGTGCGATCAGTGAAGAGCAGGCAGGGGAGACCCAGTACTTC. Amino acids: CAISEEQAGETQYF.

About this clonotype itself: One end of the junction varies from germline; a read error may be responsible. The V gene is TRBV4-2, the J gene TRBJ1-5; maybe TRBD1 (6 bases). Per the germline V gene, CDR1 is LGHNA and CDR2 is YNFKEQ. The CDR3 has 16 residues. The CDR3: CAISQEDAGANQPQHF. The CDR3 nucleotides are TGCGCCATCAGCCAAGAGGATGCGGGGGCCAATCAGCCCCAGCATTTT.

Worth noting for this clonotype: A read error may account for a junction end that differs from germline. The chain carries TRBV29-1 and TRBJ2-3; 9 bases agree with TRBD2. The CDR3 consists of 13 residues. The germline V gene encodes CDR1 SQVTM and CDR2 ANQGSEA. The CDR3 DNA reads TGCAACTGTAGCGGGAGTAGAACAGATAAGCAGTATTTT. Translated, it gives CNCSGSRTDKQYF.

Details on this clonotype: This clone may be a read error of a much larger clone one base away. V and J are TRBV6-4 and TRBJ2-1; D may correspond to TRBD1 or TRBD2 (5 bases each). The CDR3 consists of 13 residues. CDR1 MRHNA and CDR2 SNTAGT come from the germline V gene. CDR3 sequence reads: CTSSGQNYNEQFF. In nucleotides, the CDR3 is TGTACCAGTTCGGGGCAGAACTACAATGAGCAGTTCTTC.

Concerning this clonotype itself: One end of the junction varies from germline; a read error may be responsible. The chain has TRBV28 and TRBJ2-3, with D possibly being TRBD1 or TRBD2 (5 bases each). CDR1 and CDR2 (germline): MDHEN, SYDVKM. This CDR3 is 17 amino acids long. The CDR3 coding sequence is TGTGCTAGCAGTTTCCAGGGAAAGGGTGCGGGCACAGATACGCTGTATTTT. Amino acids: CASSFQGKGAGTDTLYF.

The chain combines TRBV5-1 with TRBJ2-7; 13 nucleotides align to TRBD2. Losses at the gene ends were 4 bases for V and 5 bases for J; bases not matched to a gene: 6. Per germline, CDR1 SGHRS and CDR2 YFSETQ. The CDR3 contains 15 residues. CDR3 DNA sequence: TGCGCCAGCAGCGTGGGGACTAGCGGGAACCACGAGCAGTACTTC. Translated, it gives CASSVGTSGNHEQYF.

The sample holds one count of this clonotype. Without the conserved terminal phenylalanine or tryptophan, this CDR3 likely stems from a read error. V usage is TRBV29-1 and J usage is TRBJ2-5; 9 bases map to TRBD1. Germline CDR1 reads SQVTM; CDR2 reads ANQGSEA. CDR3 length: 15 amino acids. The DNA of the CDR3 is TGCGGCGTTGAAGCGGACAGGGGCCGAGCAGAGACCCAGTACTGC. Protein sequence: CGVEADRGRAETQYC.

Remarks on this clonotype: Germline is not matched at one junction end, which may reflect a read error. J is TRBJ2-2 and V is TRBV11-2; D possibly uses TRBD1 or TRBD2 (5 bases each). Germline CDR1 is SGHAT and CDR2 is FQNNGV. The length of the CDR3 is 17 residues. The CDR3 DNA is TGTGCCACCGGCCCGGGGCGAGCTGGGGAAAACACCGGGGAGCTGCTTTTT. It yields the protein CATGPGRAGENTGELLF. The variable domain in full, with the rest retrieved from reference TRBV11-2 and TRBJ2-2, is EAGVAQSPRYKIIEKRQSVAFWCNPISGHATLYWYQQILGQGPKLLIQFQNNGVVDDSQLPKDRFSAERLKGVDSTLKIQPAKLEDSAVYLCATGPGRAGENTGELLFGEGSRLTVL.

This clonotype was detected only once. The germline gene is not matched at one end of the junction; a read error may be the cause. The V gene is TRBV13, the J gene TRBJ2-5; D perhaps matches TRBD2 (6 bases). Germline CDR1 reads PRHDT; CDR2 reads FYEKMQ (reference sequence). The CDR3 extends over 15 amino acids. CDR3 bases: TGTACCAGCAGCCCCCAGCCCGGGACTCCAGATACCCAGTACTTC. This encodes CTSSPQPGTPDTQYF. Complete variable domain (other parts from reference TRBV13 and TRBJ2-5): AAGVIQSPRHLIKEKRETATLKCYPIPRHDTVYWYQQGPGQDPQFLISFYEKMQSDKGSIPDRFSAQQFSDYHSELNMSSLELGDSALYFCTSSPQPGTPDTQYFGPGTRLLVL.

Points on this clonotype: A much larger clone is a single base away; this may be a read error. The chain joins TRBV30 to TRBJ2-3; TRBD1 matches at 9 bases. CDR3 length: 14 amino acids. Trimming took 7 bases from V and 2 from J; bases not matched to a gene: 7. The germline CDR1 and CDR2 sequences are GTSNPN and SVGIG (reference sequence). The CDR3 protein is CALNRGLDTDTQYF. CDR3 sequence (DNA): TGTGCCTTAAACAGGGGGCTCGACACAGATACGCAGTATTTT. Filled out from reference TRBV30 and TRBJ2-3, the complete variable domain reads SQTIHQWPATLVQPVGSPLSLECTVEGTSNPNLYWYRQAAGRGLQLLFYSVGIGQISSEVPQNLSASRPQDRQFILSSKKLLLSDSGFYLCALNRGLDTDTQYFGPGTRLTVL.

In this sample, this clonotype is large. The chain is built from TRBV12-3 or TRBV12-4 and TRBJ2-5, with TRBD2 matching over 7 bases. V was pared by 6 bases and J by 4 bases, with 5 bases of the junction left unmatched. The CDR3 runs 13 residues. The DNA for the CDR3 is TGTGCCAGCAGCCGAAGCGGGACAGAGACCCAGTACTTC. Protein: CASSRSGTETQYF.

To note about this clonotype: A read error may produce the germline difference seen at one junction end. This chain uses TRBV11-2 with TRBJ2-7, with a tentative D call TRBD1 (5 bases). Germline CDR1 is SGHAT and CDR2 is FQNNGV. The CDR3 covers 14 residues. The CDR3 here is CAGSCNRNSYKQYF. The CDR3 region has the DNA TGTGCCGGCAGCTGTAACAGGAACTCCTACAAGCAGTACTTC. The full variable domain, rest sourced from reference TRBV11-2 and TRBJ2-7, is EAGVAQSPRYKIIEKRQSVAFWCNPISGHATLYWYQQILGQGPKLLIQFQNNGVVDDSQLPKDRFSAERLKGVDSTLKIQPAKLEDSAVYLCAGSCNRNSYKQYFGPGTRLTVT.

A note on this clonotype: An end of the junction does not agree with germline; a read error may underlie this. The chain combines TRBV4-3 with TRBJ2-3, with 9 bases fitting TRBD2. This CDR3 spans 14 amino acids. Germline V lookup: CDR1 LGHNA, CDR2 YSLEER. CDR3 sequence: CTSSPTSGTDTQYF. Here the CDR3 DNA reads TGCACCAGCAGCCCGACTAGCGGAACAGATACACAGTATTTT.

About this clonotype: One base away lies a much larger clone, so this may be a sequencing read error. The rearrangement joins TRBV5-6 to TRBJ2-1; D not resolved. This CDR3 contains 13 residues. Germline loops: CDR1 SGHDT, CDR2 YYEEEE. The germline V and J ends were trimmed by 2 bases and 4 bases, with 7 bases remaining between them. CDR3 DNA: TGTGCCAGCAGCTTCAGTCCTTACAATGAGCAGTTCTTC. Translating gives CASSFSPYNEQFF.

This clonotype has at least ten counts. The chain uses TRBV7-9 and TRBJ1-5; D gene ambiguous. The CDR3 has 14 residues. Looked up from germline, CDR1 is SEHNR and CDR2 is FQNEAQ (reference sequence). V gave up 3 bases and J gave up 0 bases, with 6 bases separating them. The CDR3 region is CASSFSASNQPQHF. CDR3 coding DNA: TGTGCCAGCAGCTTTTCAGCTAGCAATCAGCCCCAGCATTTT.

With regard to this clonotype: Being one base from a much bigger clone, this may be a read error. The genes are TRBV30 and TRBJ2-7; D gene uncertain. CDR3 length: 13 amino acids. Per the germline V gene, CDR1 is GTSNPN and CDR2 is SVGIG (reference sequence). CDR3: CAWRPSATYELYF. CDR3 DNA: TGTGCCTGGAGGCCCTCCGCGACCTACGAGCTGTACTTC.

About this clonotype: In this CDR3 the conserved last residue, phenylalanine or tryptophan, is missing, so a read error is likely. CDR3: CASISGGSSVGAHTDTQYI. CDR3 bases: TGTGCCAGCATCTCTGGGGGAAGCTCTGTTGGAGCCCACACAGATACGCAGTATATT. The chain links TRBV11-1 to TRBJ2-3; D may be TRBD1 or TRBD2 (5 bases each). The CDR3 has 19 residues. Trimming stripped 7 bases from V and 2 bases from J, with 28 bases between. Looked up from germline, CDR1 is SGHAT and CDR2 is FQDESV (reference sequence).

About this clonotype: It is likely a read error, because the conserved phenylalanine at the end of the CDR3 is missing. V is TRBV4-1 and J is TRBJ1-2; D is ambiguous. V dropped 0 bases and J dropped 3 bases, with 5 bases sitting between them. Germline CDR1 is MGHRA and CDR2 is YSYEKL. This CDR3 is built from 13 residues. CDR3 in amino acids: CASSQEGDYGYTI. CDR3 sequence (DNA): TGCGCCAGCAGCCAAGAGGGTGACTATGGCTACACCATC.

As to this clonotype: A read error is likely, as this CDR3 ends without the conserved phenylalanine or tryptophan. The chain links TRBV7-8 to TRBJ2-5; 11 nucleotides agree with TRBD1. CDR3 length equals 14 residues. The V and J ends lost 5 bases and 5 bases, in that order; junction bases with no gene match: 4. The germline gives CDR1 SGHVS, CDR2 FQNEAQ. The CDR3 loop is CASSRDRGVETQYV. The CDR3 nucleotides read TGTGCCAGCAGCAGGGACAGGGGGGTTGAGACCCAGTACGTC.

Worth noting for this clonotype: One end of the junction does not line up with germline, which may come from a read error. In DNA, the CDR3 is TGTGCCAGCAGCTTTACTAGTCCCTACGAACAGTACTTC. Amino acids: CASSFTSPYEQYF. V is TRBV7-8 and J is TRBJ2-7; D might be TRBD2 (5 bases). The length of the CDR3 is 13 residues. CDR1 is SGHVS, CDR2 FQNEAQ, per germline.

In regard to this clonotype: With a much larger clone just one base away, this may be a read error. This sequence joins TRBV6-1 and TRBJ1-5, with D uncertain. CDR1 and CDR2 (germline): MNHNS, SASEGT. V was clipped by 7 bases and J by 2 bases, with 9 bases between them. There are 13 residues in the CDR3. The CDR3 spells CASNHGGNQPQHF. Here the CDR3 DNA reads TGTGCCAGCAACCACGGCGGCAATCAGCCCCAGCATTTT.

In regard to this clonotype: Mismatch with germline at one junction end may stem from a read error. The rearrangement links TRBV6-5 to TRBJ1-2; D is perhaps TRBD1 (5 bases). This CDR3 has 12 amino acids. CDR1 MNHEY and CDR2 SVGAGI come from the germline V gene. In DNA, the CDR3 is TGTCCCAGCATACCAGGGTTTCGGGGCTACACCTTC. Translation: CPSIPGFRGYTF.

The chain combines TRBV5-6 with TRBJ1-2; TRBD1 aligns across 7 bases. Germline CDR1 and CDR2: SGHDT and YYEEEE. V was clipped by 2 bases and J by 4 bases; unmatched bases: 14. The CDR3 consists of 17 residues. CDR3 sequence reads: CASSLGQEMHPIYGYTF. CDR3 DNA: TGTGCCAGCAGCTTAGGACAGGAGATGCACCCCATCTATGGCTACACCTTC.